Included here is one T cell receptor beta chain sequence, with context. Its specificity is unknown. The sample comes from a study of T cell repertoires in cytomegalovirus infection. This CDR3 spans 14 amino acids. The V gene's germline CDR1 is ENHRY and CDR2 SYGVKD. V was cut by 3 bases and J by 4 bases, with 12 bases left in between. TCRdb analysed the reads with MiXCR anew, one entry per CDR3 protein. The repertoire holds 380,000 or so distinct CDR3 sequences, with around a third as singletons. This chain joins TRBV10-3 and TRBJ2-5; D call uncertain. The sample here was cultured PBMCs, taken from culture after CMV antigen stimulation. This clonotype was obtained from a human donor in good health (CMV status not recorded). Some clones in this sample may be carry-over from other donors' samples. The CDR3 here is CAISELVRSETQYF. CDR3 nucleotide sequence: TGTGCCATCAGTGAATTGGTCAGGTCAGAGACCCAGTACTTC.